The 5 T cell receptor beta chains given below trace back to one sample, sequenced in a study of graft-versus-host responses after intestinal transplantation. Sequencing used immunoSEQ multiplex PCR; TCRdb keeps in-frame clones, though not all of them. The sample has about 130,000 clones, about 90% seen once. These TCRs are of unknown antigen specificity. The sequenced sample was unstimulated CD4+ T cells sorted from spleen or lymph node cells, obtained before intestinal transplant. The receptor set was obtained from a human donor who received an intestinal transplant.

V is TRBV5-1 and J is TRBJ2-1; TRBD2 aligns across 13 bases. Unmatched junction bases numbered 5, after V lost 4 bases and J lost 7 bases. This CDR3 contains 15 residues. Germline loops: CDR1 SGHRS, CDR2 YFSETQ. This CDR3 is CASSPGLAGENEQFF. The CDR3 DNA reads TGCGCCAGCAGCCCCGGACTAGCGGGAGAAAATGAGCAGTTCTTC.

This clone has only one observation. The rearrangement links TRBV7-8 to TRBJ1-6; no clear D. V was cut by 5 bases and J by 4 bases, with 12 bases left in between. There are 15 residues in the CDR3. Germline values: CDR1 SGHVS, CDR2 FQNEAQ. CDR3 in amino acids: CASSPKGNYNSPLHF. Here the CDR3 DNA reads TGTGCCAGCAGCCCCAAGGGAAATTATAATTCACCCCTCCACTTT.

The CDR3 DNA reads TGCAGCGTTCCTGGACAGAACTCCTACGAGCAGTACTTC. This encodes CSVPGQNSYEQYF. This chain connects TRBV29-1 to TRBJ2-7, with D possibly matching TRBD1 (6 bases). With 5 bases removed from V and 0 bases from J, the gap between germline ends came to 11 bases. From germline, CDR1 is SQVTM and CDR2 ANQGSEA. The CDR3 spans 13 residues.

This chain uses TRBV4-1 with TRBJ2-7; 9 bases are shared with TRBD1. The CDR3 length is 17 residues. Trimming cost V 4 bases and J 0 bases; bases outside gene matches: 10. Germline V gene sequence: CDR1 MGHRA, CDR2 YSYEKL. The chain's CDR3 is CASSPGVGTGFSYEQYF. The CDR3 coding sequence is TGCGCCAGCAGCCCGGGGGTGGGGACAGGGTTCTCCTACGAGCAGTACTTC.

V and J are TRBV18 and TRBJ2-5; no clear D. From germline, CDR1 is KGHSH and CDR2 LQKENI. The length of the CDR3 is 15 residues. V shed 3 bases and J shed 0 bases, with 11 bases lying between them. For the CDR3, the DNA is TGTGCCAGCTCACCGGTCAAGGGATACCAAGAGACCCAGTACTTC. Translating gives CASSPVKGYQETQYF.